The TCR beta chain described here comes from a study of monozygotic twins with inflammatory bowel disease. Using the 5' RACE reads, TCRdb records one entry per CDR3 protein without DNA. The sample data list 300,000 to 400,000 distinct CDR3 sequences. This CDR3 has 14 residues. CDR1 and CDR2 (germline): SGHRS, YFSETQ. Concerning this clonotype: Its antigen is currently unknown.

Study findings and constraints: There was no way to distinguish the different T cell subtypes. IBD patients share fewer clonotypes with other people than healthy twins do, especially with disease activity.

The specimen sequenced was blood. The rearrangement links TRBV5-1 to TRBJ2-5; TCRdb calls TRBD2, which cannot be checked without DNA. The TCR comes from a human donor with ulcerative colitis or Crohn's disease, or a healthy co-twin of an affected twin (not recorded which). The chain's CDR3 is CASSLVAGTETQYF. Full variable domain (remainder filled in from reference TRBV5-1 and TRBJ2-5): KAGVTQTPRYLIKTRGQQVTLSCSPISGHRSVSWYQQTPGQGLQFLFEYFSETQRNKGNFPGRFSGRQFSNSRSEMNVSTLELGDSALYLCASSLVAGTETQYFGPGTRLLVL.